The 13 T cell receptor beta chains given below trace back to one sample, sequenced in a study of blood T cell repertoires in COVID-19. Produced via immunoSEQ multiplex PCR; TCRdb's table is partial and in-frame only. The data hold 200,000 to 250,000 clones, with 90% observed a single time. Sequencing was performed on PBMCs or T cells enriched from blood (not recorded which). These receptors all stem from a man aged 30-40 years who had been exposed to COVID-19.

This chain joins TRBV11-2 and TRBJ2-1, with D maybe TRBD1 (6 bases). The CDR3 runs 15 residues. V was cut by 4 bases and J by 0 bases, with 10 bases left in between. Germline V gene sequence: CDR1 SGHAT, CDR2 FQNNGV. The CDR3 region has the DNA TGTGCCAGCAGCTCCCTGACAGGCTCCTACAATGAGCAGTTCTTC. The encoded protein is CASSSLTGSYNEQFF.

The chain has TRBV9 and TRBJ1-3; D unclear. CDR3 length equals 15 residues. The V gene lost 0 bases and the J gene lost 0 bases, with 7 bases spanning the gap. CDR1 is SGDLS and CDR2 is YYNGEE in the germline V gene. CDR3 residues: CASSVGAGSGNTIYF. The CDR3 nucleotides read TGTGCCAGCAGCGTAGGGGCAGGCTCTGGAAACACCATATATTTT.

V gene TRBV6-2 or TRBV6-3 combines with J gene TRBJ1-4, with D possibly matching TRBD1 (6 bases). With 6 bases removed from V and 3 bases from J, the gap between germline ends came to 17 bases. This CDR3 has 16 amino acids. CDR1 and CDR2 (germline): MNHEY, SVGEGT. CDR3 in amino acids: CASSQYRAASNEKLFF. As DNA, the CDR3 is TGTGCCAGCAGCCAATACAGGGCGGCATCTAATGAAAAACTGTTTTTT.

The J gene is TRBJ1-4, the V gene TRBV25-1, with D unclear. The CDR3 loop spans 14 amino acids. Germline CDR1 MGHDK, CDR2 SYGVNS. V shed 8 bases and J shed 1 base, with 11 bases lying between them. The CDR3 DNA reads TGTGCCAGCCTACCTTATGGAACTAATGAAAAACTGTTTTTT. It encodes CASLPYGTNEKLFF. Filled out from reference TRBV25-1 and TRBJ1-4, the complete variable domain reads EADIYQTPRYLVIGTGKKITLECSQTMGHDKMYWYQQDPGMELHLIHYSYGVNSTEKGDLSSESTVSRIRTEHFPLTLESARPSHTSQYLCASLPYGTNEKLFFGSGTQLSVL.

The chain recombines TRBV9 with TRBJ2-3; no clear D gene. V was cut by 0 bases and J by 2 bases, with 10 bases left in between. The CDR3 has 15 amino acids. Germline V CDR1 and CDR2: SGDLS, YYNGEE. CDR3 DNA: TGTGCCAGCAGCGTAGCTATGGGCCCCACAGATACGCAGTATTTT. Amino acid sequence: CASSVAMGPTDTQYF.

The chain has TRBV7-8 and TRBJ2-7; D is uncertain. V was clipped by 2 bases and J by 6 bases, with 5 bases between them. This CDR3 comprises 11 residues. Germline V gene data show CDR1 as SGHVS and CDR2 as FQNEAQ. The CDR3 sequence: CASSLRAEQYF. As DNA, the CDR3 is TGTGCCAGCAGCTTACGAGCCGAGCAGTACTTC.

The rearrangement joins TRBV15 to TRBJ2-6; D might be TRBD2 (6 bases). Trimming took off 0 bases at V and 4 bases at J, with 10 bases between the two ends. The germline V gene has CDR1 LNHNV and CDR2 YYDKDF (reference sequence). The CDR3 is 16 amino acids. The CDR3 nucleotides read TGTGCCACCAGCAGAGATCGGGGGTCCGGGGCCAACGTCCTGACTTTC. Residues: CATSRDRGSGANVLTF.

DNA of the CDR3: TGTGCCTGGAGATGGGACAGGGGAAGCACTGAAGCTTTCTTT. Translated: CAWRWDRGSTEAFF. The chain is built from TRBV30 and TRBJ1-1, with 10 bases aligning to TRBD1. Per germline, CDR1 GTSNPN and CDR2 SVGIG (reference sequence). V shed 3 bases, J shed 4 bases, and the junction held 5 bases outside the gene matches. The CDR3 loop spans 14 amino acids.

The genes are TRBV5-6 and TRBJ1-2, with TRBD1 identical over 9 bases. The CDR3 has 15 residues. Germline loops: CDR1 SGHDT, CDR2 YYEEEE. V was clipped by 4 bases and J by 6 bases; unmatched bases: 10. The CDR3 here is CASSPSPTGGDGYTF. In DNA form, the CDR3 reads TGTGCCAGCAGCCCTTCTCCGACAGGGGGGGATGGCTACACCTTC.

The V and J genes are TRBV29-1 and TRBJ1-4; 9 bases agree with TRBD1. This CDR3 has 12 residues. Germline V gene sequence: CDR1 SQVTM, CDR2 ANQGSEA. The V segment lost 4 bases and the J segment 8 bases; nucleotides outside the gene matches: 2. The CDR3 DNA reads as TGCAGCGTTGGGACAGGGGACGAAAAACTGTTTTTT. Residues: CSVGTGDEKLFF.

This rearrangement joins TRBV11-2 to TRBJ1-2; D possibly corresponds to TRBD1 (6 bases). The germline gives CDR1 SGHAT, CDR2 FQNNGV. The CDR3 contains 13 residues. Trimming took off 5 bases at V and 3 bases at J, with 10 bases between the two ends. CDR3 region: CASSLTGYYGYTF. The CDR3 region has the DNA TGTGCCAGCAGCCTGACAGGCTACTATGGCTACACCTTC.

V is TRBV6-5 and J is TRBJ1-5; tentative D call: TRBD1 (5 bases). The length of the CDR3 is 14 residues. V was clipped by 7 bases and J by 2 bases, with 12 bases between them. The germline gives CDR1 MNHEY, CDR2 SVGAGI. This chain's CDR3 is CASNPPGGNQPQHF. The CDR3 region has the DNA TGTGCCAGCAACCCCCCGGGGGGCAATCAGCCCCAGCATTTT.

This sequence joins TRBV6-5 and TRBJ1-5, with 9 bases fitting TRBD1. With 7 bases clipped from V and 4 bases from J, the junction kept 8 bases outside the gene matches. The CDR3 covers 15 residues. The germline V gene has CDR1 MNHEY and CDR2 SVGAGI. The CDR3 region has the DNA TGTGCCAGCACCGCGACAGGGGGTCTGAATCAGCCCCAGCATTTT. Protein product: CASTATGGLNQPQHF.